This is a list of T cell receptor beta chains from one sample in a study of blood T cells in healthy people across ages. TCRdb itself ran the 5' RACE reads through MiXCR, one entry per CDR3 protein. The profile shows roughly 800,000 distinct CDR3 sequences, around half of them singletons. The material sequenced was blood. All receptors derive from a man of 80 years or more in good health. Each CDR3 is given without its conserved first and last residue. Not every row has a clone size; where given, it reads once, few, many or a size class.

TRBJ1-2	-	TRBV7-3	ASSPQPGDYGYT
TRBJ2-5	-	TRBV27	ASSLIRREDPTPETQY
TRBJ2-1	-	TRBV20-1	SAPAQGNEQF
TRBJ2-1	-	TRBV5-5	ASSIGTGAEQF
-	-	TRBV18	ASSRTAGTSGGYEQY
TRBJ2-7	-	TRBV27	ASSPAGSGYEQY
TRBJ1-5	-	TRBV2	ASSETGRQPQH
TRBJ2-5	-	TRBV4-2	ASSQGTSGGIEETQY
TRBJ2-7	medium-sized	TRBV13	ASSSLGQGVYEQY
TRBJ2-1	-	TRBV29-1	SVVGSGRYNEQF
TRBJ2-5	few	TRBV14	ASSQPTTLADQETQY
TRBJ1-2	-	TRBV4-1	ASSQGTGLGYGYT
TRBJ2-7	-	TRBV12-3/TRBV12-4	ASKTGYEQY
-	-	TRBV9	ASSVVLVGEQY
TRBJ2-5	-	TRBV29-1	SAGLLAGVSYSEQY
TRBJ2-6	-	TRBV5-1	ASSFTWQGGSGANVLT
TRBJ2-6	few	TRBV24-1	ATSDSTGGVGANVLT
TRBJ2-1	few	TRBV11-2	ASSILEVSSYNEQF
TRBJ2-7	-	TRBV27	ASSPKGVDRGLYEQY
TRBJ2-7	few	TRBV29-1	SVVSTESYEQY
TRBJ2-1	-	TRBV20-1	SAELMGGPRNEQF
TRBJ1-5	few	TRBV16	ASSQSQAPGGQPQH
-	-	TRBV7-6	ASSQRDTEQY
TRBJ2-7	-	TRBV29-1	SGLWREESYEQY
TRBJ1-1	few	TRBV7-9	ASSLIAGLARVNTEAF
TRBJ2-3	-	TRBV7-9	ASSIAGTDTQY
TRBJ2-1	-	TRBV7-2	ASSRLAGKPKQF
TRBJ1-2	-	TRBV12-3/TRBV12-4	ASSVRGAWGYT
TRBJ1-5	few	TRBV7-2	ASSPGRDFGNQPQH
TRBJ1-6	-	TRBV4-1	ASSQVPGHDNSPLH
TRBJ1-1	few	TRBV20-1	SARGPGGTEAF
TRBJ2-6	many	TRBV28	ASRRSGANVLT
TRBJ2-7	few	TRBV7-2	ASRFGTGHDEQY
TRBJ1-2	-	TRBV7-3	ASSLNPPTNYGYT
TRBJ2-6	few	TRBV12-3/TRBV12-4	ASRSLAGVRGANVLT
TRBJ2-2	-	TRBV13	ASRDRGHGGELF
TRBJ2-4	-	TRBV21-1	ASSKVRRPMEQY
TRBJ2-6	few	TRBV29-1	SVGISGANVLT
TRBJ2-1	few	TRBV5-1	ASSLVTGANEQF
TRBJ2-7	few	TRBV15	ATSRDDGIFSYEQY
TRBJ1-2	-	TRBV5-1	ASSLDGGRSGYT
TRBJ2-7	-	TRBV6-6	ATRGAATGYEQY
TRBJ1-2	-	TRBV10-3	AIKALPGTDYT
TRBJ2-1	-	TRBV2	ASSEGGGAYNEQF
TRBJ1-4	-	TRBV7-2	ASSPGRGQVKPF
TRBJ2-5	few	TRBV5-5	ASSRGLAGGQETQY
TRBJ1-4	few	TRBV12-5	ASGFIGGSEKLF
TRBJ2-7	-	TRBV5-1	ASSLAGPREQY
TRBJ1-5	-	TRBV24-1	ATSSERDQPQH
TRBJ1-5	-	TRBV7-2	ASSPAGQPQH
TRBJ2-1	-	TRBV3-1	ASRTTGTPNEQF
-	-	TRBV7-2	ASSLDGSRLAGVLRTQY
TRBJ2-1	-	TRBV7-2	ASSLRVPDNEQF